This entry concerns a single TCR beta chain. Its antigen is undetermined. The CDR3 spans 19 residues. The germline gives CDR1 SGHRS, CDR2 YFSETQ. Trimming cost V 3 bases and J 3 bases; bases outside gene matches: 15. A second roughly 7 to 12 cycle PCR used barcoded and J-beta primers. Using its own MiXCR run on the 5' RACE reads, TCRdb lists one record per CDR3 protein. The sample shows 1.5 million to 2 million distinct CDR3 sequences, 28% of them seen only once. The data stem from a study of blood T cells in healthy people across ages. General observations from the study: In older individuals, TCR beta diversity per million T cells was lower, falling roughly linearly with age. More naive CD4+ cells and higher diversity marked long-lived donors relative to aged donors.

The specimen was blood. V gene TRBV5-1 combines with J gene TRBJ2-1; 10 bases map to TRBD2. This receptor was identified in a woman younger than 45 in good health. In DNA, the CDR3 is TGCGCCAGCAGCTACTGGGCTAGCGGGGGACTAAAAGACTACAATGAGCAGTTCTTC. Translated, it gives CASSYWASGGLKDYNEQFF.